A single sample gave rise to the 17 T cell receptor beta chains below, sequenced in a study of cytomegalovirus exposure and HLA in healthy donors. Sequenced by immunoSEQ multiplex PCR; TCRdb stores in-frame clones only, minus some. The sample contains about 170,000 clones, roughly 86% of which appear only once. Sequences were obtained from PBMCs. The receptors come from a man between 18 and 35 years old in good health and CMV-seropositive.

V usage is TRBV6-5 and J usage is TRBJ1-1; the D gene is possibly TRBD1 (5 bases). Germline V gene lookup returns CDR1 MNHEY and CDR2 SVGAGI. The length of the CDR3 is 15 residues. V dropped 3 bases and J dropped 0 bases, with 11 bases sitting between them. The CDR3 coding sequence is TGTGCCAGCAGTTATATAGGACAACTGAACACTGAAGCTTTCTTT. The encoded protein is CASSYIGQLNTEAFF.

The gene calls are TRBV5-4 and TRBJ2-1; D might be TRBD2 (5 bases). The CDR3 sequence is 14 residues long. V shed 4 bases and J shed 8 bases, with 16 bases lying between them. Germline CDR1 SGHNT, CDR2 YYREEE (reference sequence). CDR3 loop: CASSRNGVSYEQFF. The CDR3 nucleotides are TGTGCCAGCAGCCGGAACGGGGTTTCATATGAGCAGTTCTTC.

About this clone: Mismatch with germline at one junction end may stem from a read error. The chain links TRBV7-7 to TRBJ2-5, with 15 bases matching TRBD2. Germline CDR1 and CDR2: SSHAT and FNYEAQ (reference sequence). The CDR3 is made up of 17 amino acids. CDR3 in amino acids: CASSPQGLAGGTETQYF. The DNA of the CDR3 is TGTGCTAGCAGCCCACAGGGACTAGCGGGGGGCACAGAGACCCAGTACTTC.

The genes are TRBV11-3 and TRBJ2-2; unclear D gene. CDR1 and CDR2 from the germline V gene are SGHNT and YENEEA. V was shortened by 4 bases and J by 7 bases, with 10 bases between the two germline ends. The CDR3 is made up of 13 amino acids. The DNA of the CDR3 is TGTGCCAGCAGCTCCAGGATAGGCGGGGAGCTGTTTTTT. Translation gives CASSSRIGGELFF.

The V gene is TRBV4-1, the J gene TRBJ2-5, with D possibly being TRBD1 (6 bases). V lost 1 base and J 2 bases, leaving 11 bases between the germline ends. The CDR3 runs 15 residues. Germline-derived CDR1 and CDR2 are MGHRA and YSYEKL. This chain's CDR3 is CASSQARGGQETQYF. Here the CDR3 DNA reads TGCGCCAGCAGCCAAGCCCGAGGGGGTCAAGAGACCCAGTACTTC.

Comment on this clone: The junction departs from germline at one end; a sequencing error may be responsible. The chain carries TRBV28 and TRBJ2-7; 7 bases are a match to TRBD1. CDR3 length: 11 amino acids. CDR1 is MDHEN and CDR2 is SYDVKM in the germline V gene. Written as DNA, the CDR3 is TGTGCCAGCAGCTCCGTGAGGGACAGCGACTTC. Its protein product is CASSSVRDSDF.

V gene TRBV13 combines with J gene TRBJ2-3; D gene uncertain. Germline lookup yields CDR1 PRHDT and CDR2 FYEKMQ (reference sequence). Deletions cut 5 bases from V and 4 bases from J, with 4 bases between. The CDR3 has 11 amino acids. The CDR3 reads CASSDSDTQYF. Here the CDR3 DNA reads TGTGCCAGCAGCGACTCAGATACGCAGTATTTT. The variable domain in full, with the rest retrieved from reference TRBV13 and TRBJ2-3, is AAGVIQSPRHLIKEKRETATLKCYPIPRHDTVYWYQQGPGQDPQFLISFYEKMQSDKGSIPDRFSAQQFSDYHSELNMSSLELGDSALYFCASSDSDTQYFGPGTRLTVL.

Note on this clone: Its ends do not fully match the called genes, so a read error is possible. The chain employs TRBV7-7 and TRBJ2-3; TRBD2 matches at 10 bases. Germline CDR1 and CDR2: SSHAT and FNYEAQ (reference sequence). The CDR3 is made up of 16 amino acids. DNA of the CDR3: TGTGCTAGCAGCTTAGGAACTAGCGGGGACACAGATACGCAGTATTTT. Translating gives CASSLGTSGDTDTQYF.

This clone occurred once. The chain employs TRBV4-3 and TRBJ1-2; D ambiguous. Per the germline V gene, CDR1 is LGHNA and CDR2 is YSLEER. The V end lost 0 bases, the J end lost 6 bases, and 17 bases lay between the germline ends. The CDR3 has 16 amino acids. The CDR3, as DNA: TGCGCCAGCAGCCAAGATATACGGTATTCGGAGAATGGCTACACCTTC. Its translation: CASSQDIRYSENGYTF.

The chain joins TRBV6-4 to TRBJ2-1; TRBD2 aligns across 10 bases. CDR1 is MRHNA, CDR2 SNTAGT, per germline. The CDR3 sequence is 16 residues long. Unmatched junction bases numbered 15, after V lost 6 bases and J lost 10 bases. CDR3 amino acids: CASSKTSGEPSVEQFF. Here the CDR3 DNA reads TGTGCCAGCAGCAAAACTAGCGGGGAACCATCGGTGGAGCAGTTCTTC.

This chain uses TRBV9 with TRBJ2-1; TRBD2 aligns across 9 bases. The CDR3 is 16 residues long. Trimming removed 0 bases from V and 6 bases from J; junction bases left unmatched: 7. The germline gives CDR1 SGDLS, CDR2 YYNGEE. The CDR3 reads CASSVDGGRASNEQFF. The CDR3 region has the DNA TGTGCCAGCAGCGTAGATGGCGGGAGGGCCTCCAATGAGCAGTTCTTC.

The CDR3 DNA is TGTGCCAGCAGCTCACCTACGTTAGCGACAGATACGCAGTATTTT. Encoded protein: CASSSPTLATDTQYF. The gene calls are TRBV28 and TRBJ2-3; tentatively, D is TRBD2 (5 bases). This CDR3 region has 15 residues. CDR1 is MDHEN, CDR2 SYDVKM, per germline. V was clipped by 6 bases and J by 3 bases, with 16 bases between them.

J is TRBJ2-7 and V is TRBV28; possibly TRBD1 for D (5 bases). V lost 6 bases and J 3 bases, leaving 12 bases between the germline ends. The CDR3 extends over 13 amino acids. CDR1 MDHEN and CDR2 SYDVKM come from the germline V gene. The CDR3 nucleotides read TGTGCCAGCAGGGACATTGGAGTCTACGAGCAGTACTTC. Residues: CASRDIGVYEQYF.

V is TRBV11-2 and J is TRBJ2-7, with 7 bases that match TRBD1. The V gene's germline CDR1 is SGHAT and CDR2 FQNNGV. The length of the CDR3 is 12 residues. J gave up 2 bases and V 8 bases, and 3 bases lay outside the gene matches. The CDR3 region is CASRGTAYEQYF. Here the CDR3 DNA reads TGTGCCAGCCGTGGGACAGCCTACGAGCAGTACTTC.

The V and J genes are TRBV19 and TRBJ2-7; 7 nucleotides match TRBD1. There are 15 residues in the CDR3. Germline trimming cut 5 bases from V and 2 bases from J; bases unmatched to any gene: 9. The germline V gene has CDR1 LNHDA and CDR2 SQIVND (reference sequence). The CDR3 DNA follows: TGTGCCAGTAGTTCGACAGGGTGGGAAGCCTACGAGCAGTACTTC. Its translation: CASSSTGWEAYEQYF. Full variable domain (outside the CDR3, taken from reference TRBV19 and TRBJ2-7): DGGITQSPKYLFRKEGQNVTLSCEQNLNHDAMYWYRQDPGQGLRLIYYSQIVNDFQKGDIAEGYSVSREKKESFPLTVTSAQKNPTAFYLCASSSTGWEAYEQYFGPGTRLTVT.

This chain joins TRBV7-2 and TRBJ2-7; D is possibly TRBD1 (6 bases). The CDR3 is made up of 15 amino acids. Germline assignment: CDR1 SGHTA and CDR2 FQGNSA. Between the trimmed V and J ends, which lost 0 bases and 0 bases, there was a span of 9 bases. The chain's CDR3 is CASSLARTASYEQYF. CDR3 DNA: TGTGCCAGCAGCTTAGCAAGGACAGCCTCCTACGAGCAGTACTTC.

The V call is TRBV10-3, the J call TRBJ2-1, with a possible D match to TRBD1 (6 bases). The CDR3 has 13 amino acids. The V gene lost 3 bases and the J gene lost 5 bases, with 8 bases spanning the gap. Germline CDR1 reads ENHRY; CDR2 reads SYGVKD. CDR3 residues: CAISDRTDNEQFF. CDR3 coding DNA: TGTGCCATCAGTGATAGGACAGACAATGAGCAGTTCTTC.